What follows is one T cell receptor (beta chain) and its context. Its antigen is as yet unknown. The data derive from a study of glioma-infiltrating T cells. The V gene's germline CDR1 is SGHRS and CDR2 YFSETQ. CDR3 length: 14 amino acids. Trimming removed 5 bases at V and 5 bases at J, with 16 bases between. Using RNA template, CDR3s of TCR alpha and beta were amplified with iRepertoire arm-PCR. Input was 100-400 ng of tissue mRNA or PBMC total RNA. In TCRdb, the multiplex PCR reads were re-called with MiXCR into one record per CDR3 protein. This sample has 110,000 or so distinct CDR3 sequences, with around a quarter found just once. Overall study findings and caveats: Very few CDR3 sequences were shared between tissue and blood. Tissue-blood divergence was below expectation in non-neoplastic patients, above in gliomas.

The sequenced sample was glioma tissue, nonneoplastic brain tissue, or PBMCs (not recorded which). The chain recombines TRBV5-1 with TRBJ1-1; D perhaps matches TRBD1 (6 bases). The TCR comes from a human donor with low-grade glioma or glioblastoma, undergoing nonglioma brain surgery, or in good health (not recorded which). CDR3 in amino acids: CASSWVTGGTEAFF. CDR3 coding DNA: TGCGCCAGCAGTTGGGTGACAGGTGGAACTGAAGCTTTCTTT.